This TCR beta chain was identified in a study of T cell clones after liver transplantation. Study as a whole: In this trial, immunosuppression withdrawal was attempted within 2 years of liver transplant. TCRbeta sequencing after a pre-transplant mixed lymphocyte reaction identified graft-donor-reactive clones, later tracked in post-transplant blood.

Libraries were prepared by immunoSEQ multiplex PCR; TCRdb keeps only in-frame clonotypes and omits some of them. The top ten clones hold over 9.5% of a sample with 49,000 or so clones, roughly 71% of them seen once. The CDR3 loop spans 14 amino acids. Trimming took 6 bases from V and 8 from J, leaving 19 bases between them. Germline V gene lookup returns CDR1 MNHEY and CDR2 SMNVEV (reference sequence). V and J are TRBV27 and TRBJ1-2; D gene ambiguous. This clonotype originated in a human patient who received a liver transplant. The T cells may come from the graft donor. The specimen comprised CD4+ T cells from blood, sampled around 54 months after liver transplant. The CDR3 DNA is TGTGCCAGCAGGCAAAACGACGGCCCTAGGGGCTACACCTTC. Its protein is CASRQNDGPRGYTF.